A single T cell receptor beta chain is shown here with its context. The target antigen is unknown. The data were obtained in a study of cytomegalovirus exposure and HLA in healthy donors. The PCR employed 60 Vbeta primers together with 13 Jbeta primers. In the authors' workflow: Later analysis identified approximately 80 million unique TCR beta chains, about 10 million shared. Sequencing was performed with immunoSEQ multiplex PCR; in TCRdb, only in-frame clones are kept and a portion is missing. V and J calls and clone size follow that table, whereas D and trimming were derived from the DNA. This sample yields around 180,000 clones, of which 71% are seen a single time; about 1.6% belongs to the top ten. The CDR3 is made up of 14 amino acids. Trimming cost V 5 bases and J 4 bases; bases outside gene matches: 2. Germline V lookup: CDR1 SNHLY, CDR2 FYNNEI. Study-wide results and caveats: Previous analysis showed most TCR beta V segments were productive about 90% or about 30% of the time.

Sequenced material: PBMCs. This chain uses TRBV2 with TRBJ2-7; 13 nucleotides line up with TRBD2. This TCR was recovered from a girl aged 10-17 years in good health and CMV-seronegative. Here the CDR3 DNA reads TGTGCCAGCAGTTGGACTAGCGGGGGTTACGAGCAGTACTTC. Its translation is CASSWTSGGYEQYF.